One and the same sample provided the 32 T cell receptor beta chains below, sequenced in a study of T cells in Graves' hyperthyroidism and ophthalmopathy. Amplified regions were TCR beta CDR3 sequences from RNA transcripts. TCR CDR3 regions were first amplified by RT-PCR with HTBI primers. TCRdb re-analysed the multiplex PCR reads in MiXCR, keeping a single row per CDR3 protein. The sample shows under 350,000 distinct CDR3 sequences, roughly a fifth of them seen only once. Sequenced input: blood. The receptors were gathered from a woman aged 50 to 60 with Graves' hyperthyroidism.

The sample holds many counts of this clonotype. CDR3 residues: CASSAGLAGMADTQYF. In nucleotides, the CDR3 is TGCGCCAGCAGCGCGGGACTAGCGGGGATGGCAGATACGCAGTATTTT. V usage is TRBV5-1 and J usage is TRBJ2-3, with 13 bases matching TRBD2. With V trimmed by 4 bases and J by 4 bases, 6 bases remained unmatched. Germline V gene data show CDR1 as SGHRS and CDR2 as YFSETQ. The CDR3 is 16 amino acids.

This clonotype was observed many times. The chain is built from TRBV29-1 and TRBJ1-1; no clear D. Trimming took 6 bases from V and 3 from J, leaving 5 bases between them. Germline values: CDR1 SQVTM, CDR2 ANQGSEA. This CDR3 contains 10 residues. Here the CDR3 reads CSVGHTEAFF. The CDR3 DNA reads TGCAGCGTCGGACACACTGAAGCTTTCTTT.

The J gene is TRBJ2-1, the V gene TRBV28, with 9 positions matching TRBD1. There are 15 residues in the CDR3. V dropped 6 bases and J dropped 9; count of bases not matched to a gene: 12. CDR1 and CDR2 from the germline V gene are MDHEN and SYDVKM. CDR3 nucleotides: TGTGCCAGCAGGCGAGGGGGACAGGGATTGAGTGAGCAGTTCTTC. Translated, it gives CASRRGGQGLSEQFF.

J is TRBJ1-2 and V is TRBV7-9; 7 bases are a match to TRBD1. The CDR3 is 15 residues long. J gave up 1 base and V 2 bases, and 4 bases lay outside the gene matches. Germline V lookup: CDR1 SEHNR, CDR2 FQNEAQ (reference sequence). The CDR3, as DNA: TGTGCCAGCAGCTTAAGACAGGGAATTAACTATGGCTACACCTTC. Its translation: CASSLRQGINYGYTF.

This clonotype was recorded many times. V gene TRBV29-1 combines with J gene TRBJ2-7, with TRBD1 identical over 9 bases. In germline, CDR1 is SQVTM, CDR2 ANQGSEA. This CDR3 has 12 residues. Trimming took 6 bases from V and 4 from J; bases not matched to a gene: 4. CDR3: CSVGTGIYEQYF. CDR3 coding DNA: TGCAGCGTCGGGACAGGGATATACGAGCAGTACTTC.

The chain joins TRBV18 to TRBJ2-5; possibly TRBD2 for D (5 bases). The length of the CDR3 is 16 residues. Germline CDR1 KGHSH, CDR2 LQKENI. The V gene lost 3 bases and the J gene lost 2 bases, with 16 bases spanning the gap. DNA of the CDR3: TGTGCCAGCTCACCTTATCCTAGGACGGGGCAAGAGACCCAGTACTTC. Its translation: CASSPYPRTGQETQYF.

The chain is built from TRBV4-2 and TRBJ2-1; D assignment may be TRBD1 or TRBD2 (5 bases each). The CDR3 sequence is 16 residues long. Looked up from germline, CDR1 is LGHNA and CDR2 is YNFKEQ. Trimming took 4 bases from V and 3 from J, leaving 16 bases between them. The CDR3 DNA is TGTGCCAGCAGCCCTAAAAGTGAGGGGCACTACAATGAGCAGTTCTTC. Translation gives CASSPKSEGHYNEQFF.

In its sample, this clonotype was seen many times. The chain has TRBV28 and TRBJ1-3; possible D gene TRBD1, 5 bases. Germline assignment: CDR1 MDHEN and CDR2 SYDVKM. The CDR3 sequence is 14 residues long. Between the trimmed V and J ends, which lost 2 bases and 2 bases, there was a span of 7 bases. DNA for the CDR3: TGTGCCAGCAGTTTACAGGGCCCTGGAAACACCATATATTTT. It codes for CASSLQGPGNTIYF.

This clonotype was recorded many times. The V and J genes are TRBV5-1 and TRBJ1-1, with TRBD1 identical over 7 bases. CDR3 length: 15 residues. CDR1 and CDR2 from the germline V gene are SGHRS and YFSETQ. With 0 bases clipped from V and 1 base from J, the junction kept 3 bases outside the gene matches. The CDR3 DNA sequence: TGCGCCAGCAGCTTGGACGGACAGGCGAACACTGAAGCTTTCTTT. Protein sequence: CASSLDGQANTEAFF.

The V gene is TRBV5-1, the J gene TRBJ2-3, with 7 bases fitting TRBD2. The V gene end was trimmed by 4 bases and the J gene end by 3 bases; junction bases not matched to a gene: 5. The CDR3 spans 14 residues. Germline CDR1 is SGHRS and CDR2 is YFSETQ. The CDR3, as DNA: TGCGCCAGCAGCCTTCGACTAGCAACAGATACGCAGTATTTT. It yields the protein CASSLRLATDTQYF.

This clonotype was counted many times. The chain employs TRBV5-1 and TRBJ2-2; 8 bases line up with TRBD1. This CDR3 has 14 residues. In germline, CDR1 is SGHRS, CDR2 YFSETQ. The J segment lost 5 bases and the V segment lost 1 base, leaving 1 base of the junction unmatched. DNA of the CDR3: TGCGCCAGCAGCTTGAGGACAGGGACCGGGGAGCTGTTTTTT. Translated: CASSLRTGTGELFF.

The chain recombines TRBV28 with TRBJ2-7; 7 nucleotides match TRBD1. This CDR3 comprises 15 residues. The ends lost 4 bases at V and 0 bases at J; junction bases unmatched: 6. Germline V gives CDR1 MDHEN, CDR2 SYDVKM. The CDR3 sequence is CASSSNRGGSYEQYF. In DNA, the CDR3 is TGTGCCAGCAGTTCAAACAGGGGTGGCTCCTACGAGCAGTACTTC.

This clonotype was seen at least ten times. This chain joins TRBV28 and TRBJ2-7, with D possibly matching TRBD2 (6 bases). Trimming took 2 bases from V and 6 from J, leaving 11 bases between them. CDR1 is MDHEN, CDR2 SYDVKM, per germline. This CDR3 region has 13 residues. The CDR3 nucleotides read TGTGCCAGCAGTTTAATCCGGGGAGGCGAGCAGTACTTC. This encodes CASSLIRGGEQYF.

Comments on this clonotype: Given a much more abundant clone one base away, this may be a read error. This likely comes from a read error, as the CDR3 has no conserved phenylalanine or tryptophan at its end. The V call is TRBV9, the J call TRBJ2-1; 11 bases fit TRBD2. Germline values: CDR1 SGDLS, CDR2 YYNGEE. V lost 3 bases to trimming and J lost 8 bases; unmatched junction nucleotides: 4. This CDR3 region has 14 residues. CDR3 in amino acids: CASSAIAGGDEQFL. Written as DNA, the CDR3 is TGTGCCAGCAGCGCAATAGCGGGGGGGGATGAGCAGTTCTTA.

The chain is built from TRBV25-1 and TRBJ2-5, with no clear D. Trimming cost V 2 bases and J 4 bases, with 14 bases left between them. CDR3 size: 15 residues. Germline V CDR1 and CDR2: MGHDK, SYGVNS. CDR3 sequence reads: CASSERDKWGETQYF. CDR3 DNA sequence: TGTGCCAGCAGTGAAAGGGATAAGTGGGGAGAGACCCAGTACTTC.

This clonotype has only a few counts. The rearrangement joins TRBV4-1 to TRBJ2-7; no clear D gene. The CDR3 contains 17 residues. Per germline, CDR1 MGHRA and CDR2 YSYEKL. The V end was cut by 2 bases, the J end by 0 bases, with 17 bases between. The CDR3 nucleotides are TGCGCCAGCAGCCAAAGTCCCCCAGGCTCGGTCTCCTACGAGCAGTACTTC. It codes for CASSQSPPGSVSYEQYF.

This clonotype was seen at least ten times. The chain uses TRBV6-5 and TRBJ2-1; 7 bases are shared with TRBD1. The CDR3 covers 13 residues. The ends lost 5 bases at V and 5 bases at J; junction bases unmatched: 3. The V gene's germline CDR1 is MNHEY and CDR2 SVGAGI. CDR3 in amino acids: CASSKGANNEQFF. The CDR3 DNA follows: TGTGCCAGCAGTAAGGGGGCGAACAATGAGCAGTTCTTC.

This clonotype was counted ten times or more. The genes are TRBV2 and TRBJ1-5; no firm D call. This CDR3 comprises 12 residues. In germline, CDR1 is SNHLY, CDR2 FYNNEI. The V gene lost 3 bases and the J gene lost 5 bases, with 5 bases spanning the gap. The chain's CDR3 is CASSERDQPQHF. CDR3 nucleotides: TGTGCCAGCAGTGAGAGGGATCAGCCCCAGCATTTT.

This clonotype was counted many times. The chain combines TRBV5-1 with TRBJ2-1; TRBD1 is a possible D gene (5 bases). Trimming removed 0 bases at V and 4 bases at J, with 11 bases between. The CDR3 has 15 residues. Germline lookup yields CDR1 SGHRS and CDR2 YFSETQ. CDR3: CASSLDRWGYNEQFF. CDR3 coding DNA: TGCGCCAGCAGCTTGGACAGGTGGGGTTACAATGAGCAGTTCTTC.

This clonotype was counted at least ten times. The chain couples TRBV16 to TRBJ1-6; a weak D match, TRBD1 (5 bases). This CDR3 has 15 amino acids. CDR1 and CDR2 from the germline V gene are KGHSY and FQNENV. The V gene lost 2 bases and the J gene lost 7 bases, with 12 bases spanning the gap. CDR3 protein: CASSQEARANSPLHF. CDR3 in DNA: TGTGCCAGCAGCCAAGAGGCCAGGGCCAATTCACCCCTCCACTTT.

The rearrangement uses TRBV3-1 and TRBJ1-5, with a weak D call TRBD1 (5 bases). Germline V lookup: CDR1 LGHDT, CDR2 YNNKEL (reference sequence). This CDR3 spans 13 amino acids. V lost 2 bases and J 5 bases, leaving 7 bases between the germline ends. In DNA, the CDR3 is TGTGCCAGCAGCCAATCCAGGGATCAGCCCCAGCATTTT. It codes for CASSQSRDQPQHF.

Only one count was recorded for this clonotype. A much bigger clone sits one base away, suggesting this may be a read error. V is TRBV7-8 and J is TRBJ2-5, with D hard to call. CDR3 size: 11 residues. Germline V gene sequence: CDR1 SGHVS, CDR2 FQNEAQ. The CDR3 reads CAGSVEETQYF. The CDR3 DNA reads as TGTGCCGGCAGCGTCGAGGAGACCCAGTACTTC.

This clonotype occurred many times. The chain is built from TRBV5-4 and TRBJ1-2; 7 bases fit TRBD1. V gave up 1 base and J gave up 9 bases; unmatched junction bases: 6. The CDR3 is made up of 13 amino acids. CDR1 and CDR2 (germline): SGHNT, YYREEE (reference sequence). CDR3 loop: CASSLQGGRSYTF. CDR3 in DNA: TGTGCCAGCAGCTTGCAAGGGGGCAGAAGCTACACCTTC.

V and J are TRBV2 and TRBJ2-2, with D possibly TRBD2 on 5 matching bases. Per germline, CDR1 SNHLY and CDR2 FYNNEI. The ends were cut back, 2 bases at V and 4 bases at J, with 11 bases in the middle. The CDR3 consists of 15 residues. The CDR3 reads CASSELGEGTGELFF. The CDR3 DNA is TGTGCCAGCAGTGAATTGGGAGAGGGCACCGGGGAGCTGTTTTTT. The whole variable domain, filled in from reference TRBV2 and TRBJ2-2, reads EPEVTQTPSHQVTQMGQEVILRCVPISNHLYFYWYRQILGQKVEFLVSFYNNEISEKSEIFDDQFSVERPDGSNFTLKIRSTKLEDSAMYFCASSELGEGTGELFFGEGSRLTVL.

This clonotype has more than one count but fewer than ten. The rearrangement links TRBV11-1 to TRBJ2-1, with D unresolved. V was pared by 0 bases and J by 8 bases, with 5 bases between. Germline CDR1 is SGHAT and CDR2 is FQDESV (reference sequence). This CDR3 comprises 12 residues. This CDR3 reads CASSLAMDEQFF. The DNA of the CDR3 is TGTGCCAGCAGCTTAGCGATGGATGAGCAGTTCTTC.

A few counts support this clonotype. The rearrangement links TRBV7-3 to TRBJ2-1; perhaps TRBD2 as D (6 bases). From germline, CDR1 is SGHTA and CDR2 FQGTGA. V was shortened by 2 bases and J by 3 bases, with 8 bases between the two germline ends. The CDR3 length is 14 residues. In DNA form, the CDR3 reads TGTGCCAGCAGCTTAGCGGGGAACTACAATGAGCAGTTCTTC. It specifies CASSLAGNYNEQFF.

In its sample, this clonotype was seen many times. The CDR3 DNA sequence: TGTGCCAGCTCACCACGAAGGCAGACCACAGATACGCAGTATTTT. Translated, it gives CASSPRRQTTDTQYF. The V and J genes are TRBV18 and TRBJ2-3; D unclear. Trimming removed 1 base from V and 2 bases from J, with 10 bases in between. In germline, CDR1 is KGHSH, CDR2 LQKENI. CDR3 size: 15 residues.

V and J are TRBV5-4 and TRBJ2-1; no reliable D call. The CDR3 is 15 amino acids. With 4 bases removed from V and 1 base from J, the gap between germline ends came to 12 bases. Germline-derived CDR1 and CDR2 are SGHNT and YYREEE (reference sequence). CDR3 amino acids: CASSAVVSSYNEQFF. DNA for the CDR3: TGTGCCAGCAGCGCTGTAGTGAGTTCCTACAATGAGCAGTTCTTC.

Many counts were recorded for this clonotype. The gene calls are TRBV19 and TRBJ1-1; D possibly corresponds to TRBD1 (6 bases). The CDR3 is made up of 13 amino acids. Trimming cost V 4 bases and J 6 bases, with 12 bases left between them. The germline CDR1 and CDR2 sequences are LNHDA and SQIVND (reference sequence). This chain's CDR3 is CASSKQGRPEAFF. DNA of the CDR3: TGTGCCAGTAGTAAGCAGGGGAGACCTGAAGCTTTCTTT.

This clonotype was seen ten or more times. The V and J genes are TRBV28 and TRBJ2-1, with 12 bases that match TRBD2. This CDR3 contains 18 residues. Germline V CDR1 and CDR2: MDHEN, SYDVKM. V lost 6 bases and J lost 8; bases outside the gene matches: 17. CDR3 loop: CASSPRGGRLAGVDEQFF. Here the CDR3 DNA reads TGTGCCAGCAGCCCCCGGGGCGGTAGACTAGCGGGAGTTGATGAGCAGTTCTTC.

This clonotype was picked up many times. The gene calls are TRBV4-2 and TRBJ1-4; possibly TRBD1 for D (5 bases). This CDR3 comprises 16 residues. With 1 base removed from V and 6 bases from J, the gap between germline ends came to 15 bases. CDR1 is LGHNA and CDR2 is YNFKEQ in the germline V gene. CDR3 amino acids: CASSQGTGRGDEKLFF. The CDR3 bases are TGTGCCAGCAGCCAAGGGACGGGACGGGGTGATGAAAAACTGTTTTTT.

This clonotype turned up a few times. This chain uses TRBV20-1 with TRBJ2-4; D gene unclear. Deletions cut 0 bases from V and 2 bases from J, with 11 bases between. The CDR3 length is 15 residues. The germline V gene encodes CDR1 DFQATT and CDR2 SNEGSKA (reference sequence). CDR3 nucleotide sequence: TGCAGTGCTAGAGATACAACGTCGTCCAAAAACATTCAGTACTTC. Its translation is CSARDTTSSKNIQYF.